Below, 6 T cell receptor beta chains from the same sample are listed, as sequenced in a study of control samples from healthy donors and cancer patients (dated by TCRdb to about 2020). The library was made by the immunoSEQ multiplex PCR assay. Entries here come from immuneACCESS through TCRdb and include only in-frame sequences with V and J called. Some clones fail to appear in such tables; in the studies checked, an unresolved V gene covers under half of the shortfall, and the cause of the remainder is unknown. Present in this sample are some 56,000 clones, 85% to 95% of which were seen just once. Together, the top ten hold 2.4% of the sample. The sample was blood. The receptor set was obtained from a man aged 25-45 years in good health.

The CDR3 DNA reads as TGTGCCACCAGCAGCCCTGCTAGAGAAGAGACCCAGTACTTC. Residues: CATSSPAREETQYF. J is TRBJ2-5 and V is TRBV15; D is unclear. This CDR3 is built from 14 residues. With 3 bases removed from V and 3 bases from J, the gap between germline ends came to 11 bases. Germline CDR1 reads LNHNV; CDR2 reads YYDKDF (reference sequence).

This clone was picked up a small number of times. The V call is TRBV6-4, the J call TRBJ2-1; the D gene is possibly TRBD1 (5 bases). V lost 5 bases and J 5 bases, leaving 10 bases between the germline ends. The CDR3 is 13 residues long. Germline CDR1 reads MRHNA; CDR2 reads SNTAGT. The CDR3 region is CASSQTANNEQFF. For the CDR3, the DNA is TGTGCCAGCAGTCAGACAGCGAACAATGAGCAGTTCTTC.

The CDR3 DNA sequence: TGTGCCAGTACCATACAGGGTCTCCAGCCCCAGCATTTT. Translation: CASTIQGLQPQHF. The chain is built from TRBV19 and TRBJ1-5; weak D call: TRBD1 (6 bases). The germline V gene encodes CDR1 LNHDA and CDR2 SQIVND (reference sequence). The CDR3 is 13 amino acids. The ends were cut back, 7 bases at V and 7 bases at J, with 14 bases in the middle.

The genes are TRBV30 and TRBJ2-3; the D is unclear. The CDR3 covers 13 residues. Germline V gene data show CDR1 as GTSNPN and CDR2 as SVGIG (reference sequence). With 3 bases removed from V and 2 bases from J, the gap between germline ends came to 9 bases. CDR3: CAWRPDATDTQYF. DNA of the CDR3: TGTGCCTGGAGGCCGGACGCCACAGATACGCAGTATTTT.

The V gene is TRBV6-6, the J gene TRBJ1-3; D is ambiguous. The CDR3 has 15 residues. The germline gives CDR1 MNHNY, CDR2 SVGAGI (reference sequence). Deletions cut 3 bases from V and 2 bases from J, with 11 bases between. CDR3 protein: CASSYDTVAGNTIYF. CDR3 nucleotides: TGTGCCAGCAGTTATGACACCGTCGCTGGAAACACCATATATTTT.

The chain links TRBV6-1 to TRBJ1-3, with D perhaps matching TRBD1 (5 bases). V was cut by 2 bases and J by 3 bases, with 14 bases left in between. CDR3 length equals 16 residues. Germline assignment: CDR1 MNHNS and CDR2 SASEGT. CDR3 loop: CASSESDGQGGNTIYF. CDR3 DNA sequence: TGTGCCAGCAGTGAATCGGATGGGCAGGGTGGAAACACCATATATTTT.